This T cell receptor beta chain was captured by sequencing in a study of blood T cells in healthy people across ages. Study-level background: Template switching picked up about one barcoded beta molecule for each two T cells. Study observations and caveats: Age advanced and TCR beta diversity per million T cells fell, roughly linearly. Researchers judged that diversity estimates from one million T cells fell short of true values. Strongly correlated with naive T cell percentage was TCR beta diversity.

This clonotype was seen only a few times. Its antigen is as yet unknown. The V gene lost 6 bases and the J gene lost 11 bases, with 19 bases spanning the gap. The CDR3 length is 13 residues. A second PCR, run for about 7 to 11 cycles, used a sample-barcoded 5' primer plus a J-beta primer mix. TCRdb re-called the 5' RACE reads through MiXCR, storing one row per CDR3 protein. The table includes some 1.5 million distinct CDR3 sequences, 28% detected once. The chain recombines TRBV12-3 or TRBV12-4 with TRBJ1-2; D gene unclear. Material: blood. The receptor was derived from a woman in her 30s in good health. In nucleotides, the CDR3 is TGTGCCAGCAGGATTAGGTCACGGGCTGGTTACACCTTC. Translation: CASRIRSRAGYTF.